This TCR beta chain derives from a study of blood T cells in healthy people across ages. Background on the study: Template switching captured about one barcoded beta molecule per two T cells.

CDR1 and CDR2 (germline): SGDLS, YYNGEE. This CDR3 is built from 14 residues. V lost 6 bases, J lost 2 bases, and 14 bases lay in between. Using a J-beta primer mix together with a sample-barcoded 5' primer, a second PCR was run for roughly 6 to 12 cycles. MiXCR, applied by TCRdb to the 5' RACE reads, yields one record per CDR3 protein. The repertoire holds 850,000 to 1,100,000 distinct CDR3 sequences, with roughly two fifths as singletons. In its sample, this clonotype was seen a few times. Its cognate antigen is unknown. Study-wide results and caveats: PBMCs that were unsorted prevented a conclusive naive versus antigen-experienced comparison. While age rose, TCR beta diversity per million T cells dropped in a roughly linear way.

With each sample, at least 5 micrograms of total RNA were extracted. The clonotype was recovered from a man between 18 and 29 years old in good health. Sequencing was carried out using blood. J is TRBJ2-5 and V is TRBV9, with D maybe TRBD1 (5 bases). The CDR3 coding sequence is TGTGCCAGCAATAGGGGAATGATACAAGAGACCCAGTACTTC. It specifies CASNRGMIQETQYF.